A selection of T cell receptor beta chains follows, all from one sample in a study of type 1 and type 2 diabetes patients. TCRdb reanalysed the multiplex PCR reads using MiXCR and keeps one entry per CDR3 protein. Of 250,000 to 300,000 distinct CDR3 sequences listed, approximately 45% are singletons. The sample comprised peripheral blood mononuclear cells (PBMCs). These TCRs come from a man aged 18 to 30 with type 2 diabetes. CDR3s include the opening cysteine and the closing phenylalanine or tryptophan. The order of the fields is J gene, D gene, clone size, V gene, CDR3 protein, CDR3 DNA. A D gene is named only where the DNA matches it firmly. Clone size is given for some rows only: seen once, a few or many times, or a class if the clone is expanded.

TRBJ2-7 NA few TRBV4-1 CASSQVTRSSYEQYF TGCGCCAGCAGCCAAGTAACACGCAGCTCCTACGAGCAGTACTTC
TRBJ1-6 NA NA TRBV30 CAGVRGGTGGSPLHF TGTGCTGGTGTGCGGGGCGGGACCGGGGGCTCACCCCTCCACTTT
TRBJ2-7 TRBD1 NA TRBV10-1 CDSSSRDRGTYEQYF TGCGACAGCAGTAGCCGGGACAGGGGAACCTACGAGCAGTACTTC
TRBJ2-7 TRBD2 NA TRBV7-2 CASSPDGAGLYEQYF TGTGCCAGCAGCCCGGATGGAGCGGGATTATACGAGCAGTACTTC
TRBJ1-5 NA NA TRBV20-1 CSPGVGNQPQHF TGCAGCCCCGGGGTGGGCAATCAGCCCCAGCATTTT
TRBJ2-3 NA NA TRBV28 CASSSPVYTDTQYF TGTGCCAGCAGTTCCCCGGTCTACACAGATACGCAGTATTTT
TRBJ2-5 NA many TRBV6-9 CARETQYF TGTGCCAGGGAGACCCAGTACTTC
TRBJ2-2 NA NA TRBV7-3 CASSSPGSTNTGELFF TGTGCCAGCAGCTCCCCCGGTTCTACTAACACCGGGGAGCTGTTTTTT
TRBJ2-2 TRBD1 NA TRBV27 CASSGIGQGVTGELFF TGTGCCAGCAGTGGAATCGGACAGGGCGTCACCGGGGAGCTGTTTTTT
TRBJ1-1 NA NA TRBV30 CAWSRGDNTEAFF TGTGCCTGGAGCCGGGGAGATAACACTGAAGCTTTCTTT
TRBJ2-5 NA NA TRBV4-1 CASSQEGRTETQYF TGCGCCAGCAGCCAAGAAGGCCGGACAGAGACCCAGTACTTC
TRBJ2-7 TRBD2 few TRBV6-5 CASSYSGRSYEQYF TGTGCCAGCAGTTACTCCGGGAGGTCTTACGAGCAGTACTTC
TRBJ1-1 NA NA TRBV19 CASKKKTHEAFF TGTGCCAGTAAAAAGAAAACCCATGAAGCTTTCTTT
TRBJ2-3 NA few TRBV19 CASSISTDTQYF TGTGCCAGTAGTATTAGCACAGATACGCAGTATTTT
TRBJ2-7 NA few TRBV4-2 CASSQDSQYTHYEQYF TGTGCCAGCAGCCAAGATTCACAATATACCCACTACGAGCAGTACTTC
TRBJ1-1 NA few TRBV20-1 CSVNRKVANTEAFF TGCAGTGTAAACCGTAAGGTAGCGAACACTGAAGCTTTCTTT
TRBJ2-1 NA few TRBV30 CAWRNDLGYNEQFF TGTGCCTGGAGGAACGACCTGGGCTACAATGAGCAGTTCTTC
TRBJ1-1 TRBD1 NA TRBV19 CASSMTGPEAFF TGTGCCAGTAGTATGACAGGGCCTGAAGCTTTCTTT
TRBJ2-1 NA NA TRBV30 CAWKSFPYNEQFF TGTGCCTGGAAATCCTTCCCCTACAATGAGCAGTTCTTC
TRBJ2-5 TRBD2 NA TRBV11-2 CASSVATPSGTQYF TGTGCCAGCAGCGTAGCTACCCCTAGCGGGACCCAGTACTTC
TRBJ1-2 TRBD1 NA TRBV28 CASSDNRGENYGYTF TGTGCCAGCAGTGACAACAGGGGGGAAAACTATGGCTACACCTTC
TRBJ2-5 NA NA TRBV7-2 CASSQTTAGRQETQYF TGTGCCAGCAGCCAGACGACTGCGGGCCGGCAAGAGACCCAGTACTTC
TRBJ1-1 NA NA TRBV2 CASSELQVPNTEALF TGTGCCAGCAGTGAACTTCAGGTCCCGAACACTGAAGCTCTCTTT
TRBJ2-7 TRBD2 NA TRBV7-6 CASSLATSGGLGEQYF TGTGCCAGCAGCTTAGCGACTAGCGGGGGGTTGGGCGAGCAGTACTTC
TRBJ1-6 NA medium-sized TRBV2 CASSDHTDSYNSPLHF TGTGCCAGCAGTGACCATACAGACTCCTATAATTCACCCCTCCACTTT
TRBJ1-6 NA NA TRBV4-2 CASSQGSGFSNSPLHF TGTGCCAGCAGCCAAGGCTCAGGGTTTTCTAATTCACCCCTCCACTTT
TRBJ1-6 TRBD1 many TRBV2 CASRRRGQGNNSPLHF TGTGCCAGCAGACGTCGGGGACAGGGGAATAATTCACCCCTCCACTTT
TRBJ1-1 TRBD1 NA TRBV7-6 CASSSAGRGKSEAFF TGTGCCAGCAGCTCCGCAGGCAGGGGGAAGTCTGAAGCTTTCTTT